Below, one T cell receptor (beta chain) is given with its context. Ten or more counts support this clonotype. Its antigen is unknown. Base qualities are missing; no much larger clone stands one base away. This record belongs to a study of Graves' ophthalmopathy and Graves' hyperthyroidism listed by TCRdb under 2018. For the study in its entirety: Peripheral blood was collected at initial diagnosis, prior to any treatment. The study used signatures of the TCR beta repertoire to tell Graves' ophthalmopathy apart from Graves' hyperthyroidism and to predict which patients would progress to ophthalmopathy. In total, 135 blood samples were TCR-sequenced: fewer than 50 ophthalmopathy, some 72 hyperthyroidism and approximately 17 hyperthyroidism-to-ophthalmopathy patients. To explore V-J signatures distinguishing ophthalmopathy from hyperthyroidism, a discovery set of about a hundred patients (roughly 44 ophthalmopathy, some 55 stable hyperthyroidism) was enrolled. For independent validation, a separate cohort was made up of 18 hyperthyroidism patients plus 17 patients who later progressed from hyperthyroidism to ophthalmopathy. T-cell repertoires of thyroid tissue and blood were compared in over five hyperthyroidism patients. Following sampling, methimazole starting at 30 mg daily was administered to hyperthyroidism patients, and high-dose intravenous methylprednisolone was administered to ophthalmopathy patients. The roughly 91 discovery patients were randomly split 7:3 into training and test sets. The paper's findings and limits, for the study overall: In cross-validation, the 13-signature model distinguished ophthalmopathy from stable hyperthyroidism with around 90% sensitivity and about 81% specificity, while in the test set the corresponding values were about 79% and 69%. In validation, the model predicted ophthalmopathy progression with 70.59% sensitivity and roughly 72% specificity; 12 predicted patients were CT-confirmed with GO in a median of approximately six months. Most expanded thyroid clonotypes with a frequency above 0.001 also appeared in blood, which suggests that blood repertoires may reflect the immune response in the thyroid. No statistical method was used to predetermine the sample size, and group allocation was not hidden from the investigators.

Ophthalmopathy patients were characterized by moderately to severely active disease, a Clinical Activity Score of at least 3, a NOSPECS grade of at least 4, and a disease duration under 3 months. Patients with other autoimmune diseases, uncontrolled infections, pregnancy or lactation were excluded from the study. Diagnosis relied on clinical symptoms, serum thyroxine, TRAb, thyroid ultrasound and orbital computed tomography. Using Ficoll-Paque density gradient centrifugation, PBMCs were isolated from about 9.4 ml of fresh peripheral blood. Total RNA was extracted with Trizol reagent and quality-checked on an Agilent 2100 Bioanalyzer. For repertoire sequencing, TCR beta CDR3 regions were amplified from RNA transcripts. A first-round RT-PCR used HTBI primers with the Qiagen OneStep RT-PCR kit, followed by a second-round multiplex PCR, size selection and purification. Libraries were sequenced paired-end with 100 bp reads on an Illumina HiSeq2000. On the study's bioinformatics: SOAPnuke was used to process the reads, throwing out any read that had adapters, had uncalled bases, had a mean Phred below 15, or lacked an exact constant-primer or identifier match. High-quality paired reads were merged with COPE v1.2.5. Each unique nucleotide sequence was defined as a clonotype, and clonotypes were aligned to IMGT TRB V, D and J references with MiTCR v1.1. The analysis was limited to V-J combinations with a frequency above 0.0001, which together covered 99.2% of the repertoires. A TCR clonal expansion and chaos score per V-J combination was defined as the ratio of F50 clonal expansion to chaos observed in the TCRdist matrix. Welch's t-statistics and random forest were used to narrow the features down to about a dozen V-J combinations, which were then fed into a naive Bayes classifier. Thyroid-blood repertoire similarity was quantified with the Morisita-Horn index. TCRdb passed the public sequencing reads through fastp at Q25 and MiXCR, retaining productive beta sequences. Entries that share a CDR3 protein sequence are merged under the most common genes and DNA. The authors' filters were not applied to this entry. For this sample there are approximately 480,000 distinct CDR3 sequences; around 15% appear just once. 9.8% of the sample comes from the top ten.

The V and J ends are trimmed by 0 bases and 9 bases, leaving 8 bases between them. The germline V gene supplies CDR1 MGHRA and CDR2 YSYEKL. From its cysteine to its phenylalanine, the CDR3 spans 13 amino acids. Only CDR3 DNA remains: 39 bases, in frame from the first base. This TCR was recovered from a woman in her 30s with Graves' ophthalmopathy. Donor details come from another sample of the same person, matched by shared clones. The sample was blood. Recombination connected TRBV4-1 to TRBJ2-2, and possibly TRBD2, on 5 matching bases. The CDR3 protein is CASSQDEGWELFF. The DNA reads as follows: TGCGCCAGCAGCCAAGATGAGGGTTGGGAGCTGTTTTTT.